These 6 T cell receptor beta chains came from one sample sequenced in a study of metastatic and nonmetastatic thyroid tumors. TCRdb re-processed the PCR reads through MiXCR. Here the sample spans some 27,000 clones, 3.5% to 4.5% being singletons. No patient had received any treatment before thyroid surgery. Sequencing was done on a sample of blood. All receptors derive from a male donor with papillary thyroid cancer or a benign thyroid nodule (not recorded which). Some clones in this sample may be carry-over from other donors' samples.

Turning to this clone: One end of the junction does not line up with germline, which may come from a read error. J is TRBJ2-7 and V is TRBV19; D is possibly TRBD1 (6 bases). From germline, CDR1 is LNHDA and CDR2 SQIVND (reference sequence). The CDR3 sequence is 12 residues long. The CDR3 bases are TGTGCCAGTAGTATTCAGGGGTACGAGCAGTGCTTC. Translating gives CASSIQGYEQCF.

About this clone: A much larger clonotype is one base distant, so this may be a read error. The same CDR3 can be traced to other DNA sequences in this sample. The CDR3 nucleotides read TGTGCCAGCAGTACACGTCTCGGCGGGGAGACCCAGTACTTC. Translating it yields CASSTRLGGETQYF. V gene TRBV2 combines with J gene TRBJ2-5; the D gene is possibly TRBD2 (5 bases). CDR1 SNHLY and CDR2 FYNNEI come from the germline V gene. The CDR3 runs to 14 residues. V was pared by 5 bases and J by 5 bases, with 15 bases between.

This clone was counted between two and nine times. The rearrangement joins TRBV24-1 to TRBJ2-1; D might be TRBD2 (6 bases). CDR3 size: 13 residues. V was shortened by 7 bases and J by 9 bases, with 15 bases between the two germline ends. CDR1 KGHDR and CDR2 SFDVKD come from the germline V gene. The CDR3 DNA sequence: TGTGCCACCAGCGTCACTATCGGGGGTGAGCAGTTCTTC. Protein product: CATSVTIGGEQFF.

Ten or more counts support this clone. The rearrangement uses TRBV12-3 or TRBV12-4 and TRBJ2-2; D ambiguous. V was trimmed by 10 bases and J by 5 bases, leaving 11 bases between them. The CDR3 runs 12 residues. The CDR3 sequence is CATLYRTGELFF. CDR3 DNA: TGTGCCACCCTGTACCGAACCGGGGAGCTGTTTTTT.

There are many counts of this clone. This rearrangement joins TRBV7-8 to TRBJ2-1; 10 bases line up with TRBD1. Trimming at V came to 5 bases and at J to 5 bases, leaving 6 bases not matched to a gene. This CDR3 contains 15 residues. The germline CDR1 and CDR2 sequences are SGHVS and FQNEAQ. CDR3 sequence: CASSTGQGVHNEQFF. In DNA form, the CDR3 reads TGTGCCAGCAGCACAGGACAGGGGGTACACAATGAGCAGTTCTTC.

This clone was counted many times. V gene TRBV11-2 combines with J gene TRBJ2-5; D uncertain. CDR1 and CDR2 (germline): SGHAT, FQNNGV. The CDR3 runs 13 residues. Trimming took off 3 bases at V and 1 base at J, with 6 bases between the two ends. CDR3 in DNA: TGTGCCAGCAGCTTTGGCAGCCAAGAGACCCAGTACTTC. Its protein is CASSFGSQETQYF. Full variable domain (rest looked up from reference TRBV11-2 and TRBJ2-5): EAGVAQSPRYKIIEKRQSVAFWCNPISGHATLYWYQQILGQGPKLLIQFQNNGVVDDSQLPKDRFSAERLKGVDSTLKIQPAKLEDSAVYLCASSFGSQETQYFGPGTRLLVL.